This is a list of T cell receptor beta chains from one sample in a study of blood T cell repertoires in COVID-19. Clones were sequenced by immunoSEQ multiplex PCR, and TCRdb holds only the in-frame ones, with some missing. The data show roughly 200,000 clones, with roughly 91% seen just once and 3.5% to 4.5% held by the top ten. The sample comprised PBMCs or T cells enriched from blood (not recorded which). Every receptor here comes from a woman in her 30s with acute COVID-19. Both conserved end residues are part of each CDR3. D genes are given only for firm matches. Size is omitted from some rows. Given values are once, few, many or a class for expanded clones.

clone_size d_call j_call v_call cdr3_nt cdr3_aa
. . TRBJ2-7 TRBV11-2 TGTGCCAGCAGCTCATGGCCCAGGGAAAAGCAGTACTTC CASSSWPREKQYF
. . TRBJ1-2 TRBV7-2 TGTGCCAGCAGCTTATTATACAATGGCTACACCTTC CASSLLYNGYTF
. . TRBJ1-1 TRBV28 TGTGCCAGCACTAATGGGGGGGGCTACACTGAAGCTTTCTTT CASTNGGGYTEAFF
. TRBD1 TRBJ2-7 TRBV18 TGTGCCAGCTCACCAGGGACAGACTACGAGCAGTACTTC CASSPGTDYEQYF
once . TRBJ2-7 TRBV6-5 TGTGCCAGCAGTTACCAATTAGTTAACTCCTACGAGCAGTACTTC CASSYQLVNSYEQYF
. . TRBJ1-5 TRBV7-8 TGTGCCAGCAGCTCAGGTCGGGGGAGAAATAGCAATCAGCCCCAGCATTTT CASSSGRGRNSNQPQHF
. TRBD2 TRBJ2-2 TRBV10-1 TGCGCCAGCAGTGGACCTTTTGTTGGTCACGGGAGGACCGGGGAGCTGTTTTTT CASSGPFVGHGRTGELFF
. TRBD1 TRBJ2-7 TRBV7-8 TGTGCCAGCAGCCCCAACACCCGACAGGGAACCTACGAGCAGTACTTC CASSPNTRQGTYEQYF
. TRBD2 TRBJ2-1 TRBV5-1 TGCGCCAGCAGCTACACTAGCGGGTCTTACAATGAGCAGTTCTTC CASSYTSGSYNEQFF
. . TRBJ1-1 TRBV27 TGTGCCAGCAGAAACCAGGTAGAAGCTTTCTTT CASRNQVEAFF
once . TRBJ1-5 TRBV27 TGTGCCAGCAGTTCACAGAGTTCCAATCAGCCCCAGCATTTT CASSSQSSNQPQHF
. TRBD1 TRBJ1-5 TRBV7-2 TGTGCCAGCAGCTGGACAGGGGACGGTCAGCCCCAGCATTTT CASSWTGDGQPQHF
few . TRBJ1-1 TRBV25-1 TGTGCCAGCAGCGGGGACTCCACTGAAGCTTTCTTT CASSGDSTEAFF
. . TRBJ1-1 TRBV28 TGTGCCAGCAGTCCCCCAGGGGTAGGCGCTGAAGCTTTCTTT CASSPPGVGAEAFF
. . TRBJ2-3 TRBV19 TGTGCCAGTAGTATGCGGGGATCCACAGATACGCAGTATTTT CASSMRGSTDTQYF
. . TRBJ2-3 TRBV2 TGTGCCAGCAGTGGGTTTGCGGGGGCCACAGATACGCAGTATTTT CASSGFAGATDTQYF
. TRBD1 TRBJ2-7 TRBV5-6 TGTGCCAGCAGCTTAAAGGGCAGGGGGCCTTACGAGCAGTACTTC CASSLKGRGPYEQYF
once . TRBJ1-4 TRBV18 TGTGCCAGCTCACCGGGACAAACTAATGAAAAACTGTTTTTT CASSPGQTNEKLFF
. TRBD1 TRBJ1-2 TRBV5-6 TGTGCCAGCAGCTCCCCGACAGGGGCCTATGGCTACACCTTC CASSSPTGAYGYTF
. TRBD1 TRBJ2-5 TRBV15 TGTGCCACCAGCAGGGGACAGACTAACCTAATGGAGACCCAGTACTTC CATSRGQTNLMETQYF
once . TRBJ1-5 TRBV5-5 TGTGCCAGCAGTCAGTTTTATAGCAATCAGCCCCAGCATTTT CASSQFYSNQPQHF
once TRBD1 TRBJ1-4 TRBV5-8 TGTGCCAGCAGCGCGGGACAGGGGGCAGGAGGTGAAAAACTGTTTTTT CASSAGQGAGGEKLFF
few . TRBJ2-2 TRBV11-3 TGTGCCAGCAGCTTATTGTCAGGGGGGCCAACCGGGGAGCTGTTTTTT CASSLLSGGPTGELFF
. . TRBJ1-1 TRBV2 TGTGCCAGCAGTGACAGGGGAGGGCCTGAAGCTTTCTTT CASSDRGGPEAFF
. TRBD1 TRBJ1-1 TRBV5-1 TGCGCCAGCAGCTCCAGGGGGTTCAACACTGAAGCTTTCTTT CASSSRGFNTEAFF
. . TRBJ1-5 TRBV30 TGTGCCTGGAGTGTACAGAGCAATCAGCCCCAGCATTTT CAWSVQSNQPQHF
. TRBD1 TRBJ1-5 TRBV12-3/TRBV12-4 TGTGCCAGCAGTTTACAGGGGGCCCAGCATTTT CASSLQGAQHF
. TRBD1 TRBJ1-5 TRBV10-2 TGCGCCAGCAGCGTAACAGGGGGCCGCAATCAGCCCCAGCATTTT CASSVTGGRNQPQHF
. TRBD1 TRBJ1-2 TRBV7-8 TGTGCCAGCAGCCCAACAGGGGTTGACTATGGCTACACCTTC CASSPTGVDYGYTF
. . TRBJ1-1 TRBV6-5 TGTGCCAGCAGAACAGGGTCGACAGGCCGTGAAGCTTTCTTT CASRTGSTGREAFF
. TRBD2 TRBJ2-1 TRBV7-2 TGTGCCAGCAGCCTAAAGACTAGCCTCGAGGGATACAATGAGCAGTTCTTC CASSLKTSLEGYNEQFF
. TRBD1 TRBJ2-6 TRBV5-5 TGTGCCAGCAGCTTGTTCACAGGACAGGGGAGCTCTGGGGCCAACGTCCTGACTTTC CASSLFTGQGSSGANVLTF
few . TRBJ1-1 TRBV5-5 TGTGCCAGCAGCTTCCTTTTAGAAGCTTTCTTT CASSFLLEAFF
once . TRBJ2-1 TRBV6-2/TRBV6-3 TGTGCCAGCAGCAACAGCAGATGGAATGAGCAGTTCTTC CASSNSRWNEQFF
. TRBD1 TRBJ1-3 TRBV4-3 TGCGCCAGCAGCCAAGATCCTCTGACAGGGGCTGGAAACACCATATATTTT CASSQDPLTGAGNTIYF
. TRBD2 TRBJ2-3 TRBV6-6 TGTGCCAGCAGTCGGACTAGCGGGGGCCCCACCCTGGGTACGCAGTATTTT CASSRTSGGPTLGTQYF
once TRBD1 TRBJ2-7 TRBV6-5 TGTGCCAGCAGTCCTCCAGGGACAGGGCCGATCGTGTACTTC CASSPPGTGPIVYF
. . TRBJ1-1 TRBV7-6 TGTGCCAGCAGCCCCGGTATGAACACTGAAGCTTTCTTT CASSPGMNTEAFF
. . TRBJ2-7 TRBV6-6 TGTGCCAGCAGGGTAGGACGGGGTACCTACGAGCAGTACTTC CASRVGRGTYEQYF
few . TRBJ1-6 TRBV25-1 TGTGCCAGCAGTGAGGTTGGGCTTAATAATTCACCCCTCCACTTT CASSEVGLNNSPLHF